The 30 T cell receptor beta chains below were found in one sample sequenced in a study of T cell responses to AZD1222 COVID-19 vaccine. Measured with immunoSEQ multiplex PCR; TCRdb has only the in-frame clones, and not every one. Here the sample spans over 150,000 clones, approximately 91% being singletons. The input for sequencing was peripheral blood, taken 28 days after the second AZD1222 dose. The receptors stem from an adult who received the AZD1222 COVID-19 vaccine.

The gene calls are TRBV3-1 (or the pseudogene TRBV3-2) and TRBJ2-1; D is possibly TRBD1 (5 bases). V gave up 6 bases and J gave up 3 bases, with 9 bases separating them. This CDR3 is 13 amino acids long. Germline V CDR1 and CDR2: LGHDT, YNNKEL (reference sequence). This CDR3 is CASRPGYYNEQFF. The CDR3 DNA follows: TGTGCCAGCAGGCCAGGGTACTACAATGAGCAGTTCTTC.

The CDR3 region has the DNA TGCGCCAGCAGCACCACAGGGGGAGACACCATATATTTT. Translation: CASSTTGGDTIYF. The rearrangement links TRBV5-1 to TRBJ1-3; 8 bases fit TRBD1. Germline V gives CDR1 SGHRS, CDR2 YFSETQ. The ends lost 4 bases at V and 8 bases at J; junction bases unmatched: 5. CDR3 size: 13 residues.

This clone was detected only a few times. J is TRBJ1-3 and V is TRBV4-2; no clear D gene. V lost 0 bases and J lost 3, with 9 bases in between. CDR1 is LGHNA and CDR2 is YNFKEQ in the germline V gene. The CDR3 is made up of 15 amino acids. The CDR3 spells CASSQDLGFGNTIYF. The DNA of the CDR3 is TGTGCCAGCAGCCAAGATTTAGGGTTTGGAAACACCATATATTTT.

The J gene is TRBJ1-5, the V gene TRBV24-1; D gene unclear. The V and J ends lost 4 bases and 1 base respectively, with 13 bases between them. CDR3 size: 16 residues. Germline V gene data show CDR1 as KGHDR and CDR2 as SFDVKD. The CDR3 nucleotides are TGTGCCACCAGTGACCACAGTGGCCAGAGCAATCAGCCCCAGCATTTT. Encoded protein: CATSDHSGQSNQPQHF.

The rearrangement joins TRBV2 to TRBJ1-1; TRBD1 matches at 8 bases. The CDR3 extends over 14 amino acids. Germline lookup yields CDR1 SNHLY and CDR2 FYNNEI. Trimming cost V 8 bases and J 5 bases; bases outside gene matches: 10. The CDR3 protein is CASGMTGEGTEAFF. The CDR3 DNA reads TGTGCCAGCGGGATGACAGGGGAAGGAACTGAAGCTTTCTTT.

V gene TRBV6-5 combines with J gene TRBJ2-7; 10 bases match TRBD2. The CDR3 is 14 amino acids. Unmatched junction bases numbered 6, after V lost 8 bases and J lost 2 bases. The germline gives CDR1 MNHEY, CDR2 SVGAGI. CDR3 sequence (DNA): TGTGCCAGCCGCTCTAGCGGGGGAACCTACGAGCAGTACTTC. It translates to CASRSSGGTYEQYF.

This chain uses TRBV4-2 with TRBJ1-6; TRBD1 might be the D (6 bases). V lost 0 bases, J lost 16 bases, and 13 bases lay in between. CDR1 is LGHNA, CDR2 YNFKEQ, per germline. The CDR3 sequence is 13 residues long. The CDR3, as DNA: TGTGCCAGCAGCCAAGAAGGGGGGGCCTCTCTCCACTTT. Its translation: CASSQEGGASLHF.

The chain's CDR3 is CASSEVVNTEAFF. CDR3 DNA sequence: TGTGCCAGCAGTGAAGTGGTGAACACTGAAGCTTTCTTT. This chain uses TRBV6-1 with TRBJ1-1; D gene unclear. CDR1 is MNHNS, CDR2 SASEGT, per germline. This CDR3 region has 13 residues. V lost 1 base to trimming and J lost 0 bases, with 3 bases between them.

A few counts support this clone. V is TRBV3-1 (or the pseudogene TRBV3-2) and J is TRBJ2-2; D ambiguous. CDR3 length equals 10 residues. CDR1 and CDR2 (germline): LGHDT, YNNKEL (reference sequence). The V gene lost 11 bases and the J gene lost 5 bases, with 6 bases spanning the gap. The CDR3 protein is CAGRTGELFF. DNA for the CDR3: TGTGCCGGAAGAACCGGGGAGCTGTTTTTT.

Here the CDR3 DNA reads TGTGCCAGCATCAGGGGGAAGGGGACTGAAGCTTTCTTT. This translates into CASIRGKGTEAFF. The V gene is TRBV28, the J gene TRBJ1-1, with 7 bases identical to TRBD1. Germline values: CDR1 MDHEN, CDR2 SYDVKM. With 7 bases clipped from V and 5 bases from J, the junction kept 7 bases outside the gene matches. The CDR3 has 13 amino acids.

V usage is TRBV5-1 and J usage is TRBJ1-1; D gene unclear. The CDR3 is 13 residues long. CDR1 and CDR2 from the germline V gene are SGHRS and YFSETQ. The V and J ends lost 2 bases and 3 bases respectively, with 8 bases between them. CDR3 DNA: TGCGCCAGCAGCTTCAATGGGGACACTGAAGCTTTCTTT. Residues: CASSFNGDTEAFF.

The chain combines TRBV7-8 with TRBJ2-1, with D unclear. V was pared by 7 bases and J by 4 bases, with 5 bases between. This CDR3 has 11 residues. Germline CDR1 and CDR2: SGHVS and FQNEAQ. CDR3 sequence (DNA): TGTGCCAGCACCCCGTACAATGAGCAGTTCTTC. Its translation is CASTPYNEQFF.

This chain links TRBV6-5 with TRBJ2-3, with TRBD1 matching 9 bases. The CDR3 consists of 15 residues. V dropped 5 bases and J dropped 6; count of bases not matched to a gene: 9. CDR1 and CDR2 from the germline V gene are MNHEY and SVGAGI. The CDR3 reads CASSTTGTGLDTQYF. CDR3 nucleotide sequence: TGTGCCAGCAGTACTACCGGGACAGGGCTCGATACGCAGTATTTT.

This chain connects TRBV30 to TRBJ2-7; D gene unclear. The CDR3 runs to 12 residues. V was pared by 3 bases and J by 2 bases, with 8 bases between. Germline lookup yields CDR1 GTSNPN and CDR2 SVGIG (reference sequence). CDR3 DNA sequence: TGTGCCTGGAGGAAAGACACCTACGAGCAGTACTTC. This encodes CAWRKDTYEQYF.

The chain employs TRBV4-2 and TRBJ2-7, with 16 positions matching TRBD2. The V segment lost 0 bases and the J segment 2 bases; nucleotides outside the gene matches: 4. Germline V gene lookup returns CDR1 LGHNA and CDR2 YNFKEQ. This CDR3 spans 18 amino acids. CDR3 region: CASSQEGLAGGITYEQYF. The CDR3 DNA sequence: TGTGCCAGCAGCCAAGAGGGACTAGCGGGAGGGATTACCTACGAGCAGTACTTC.

The rearrangement links TRBV5-4 to TRBJ2-2, with 9 bases fitting TRBD2. The CDR3 length is 16 residues. After removal of 6 bases from V and 4 bases from J, the junction contained 10 bases not matched to a gene. Germline V gives CDR1 SGHNT, CDR2 YYREEE (reference sequence). In nucleotides, the CDR3 is TGTGCCAGCAACCGAGCGGGGGGCGGGAGCACCGGGGAGCTGTTTTTT. This sequence encodes CASNRAGGGSTGELFF.

The V call is TRBV28, the J call TRBJ2-7; D is possibly TRBD2 (6 bases). The V and J ends lost 7 bases and 6 bases respectively, with 16 bases between them. The germline V gene encodes CDR1 MDHEN and CDR2 SYDVKM. This CDR3 is 13 amino acids long. CDR3 sequence: CASTGNVGGEQYF. In DNA form, the CDR3 reads TGTGCCAGCACCGGAAACGTCGGGGGCGAGCAGTACTTC.

The CDR3: CASRPTYLNQPQHF. The DNA for the CDR3 is TGTGCCAGCAGGCCCACATACCTCAATCAGCCCCAGCATTTT. The V and J genes are TRBV6-5 and TRBJ1-5; D is unclear. The germline V and J ends were trimmed by 6 bases and 3 bases, with 12 bases remaining between them. Germline V gene data show CDR1 as MNHEY and CDR2 as SVGAGI. This CDR3 has 14 residues.

The V gene is TRBV19, the J gene TRBJ1-5, with 7 positions matching TRBD1. V dropped 5 bases and J dropped 7; count of bases not matched to a gene: 5. CDR3 length: 13 amino acids. The germline V gene encodes CDR1 LNHDA and CDR2 SQIVND (reference sequence). DNA of the CDR3: TGTGCCAGTAGTCCGACAGGGACCCAGCCCCAGCATTTT. Amino acids: CASSPTGTQPQHF.

J is TRBJ1-2 and V is TRBV28; D gene unclear. This CDR3 has 14 amino acids. Per germline, CDR1 MDHEN and CDR2 SYDVKM. Between the trimmed V and J ends, which lost 2 bases and 4 bases, there was a span of 11 bases. This chain's CDR3 is CASSLKGSLYGYTF. The CDR3 bases are TGTGCCAGCAGTTTAAAGGGCAGCCTCTATGGCTACACCTTC.

The chain couples TRBV2 to TRBJ2-1; D possibly corresponds to TRBD2 (6 bases). Germline V gene lookup returns CDR1 SNHLY and CDR2 FYNNEI. The CDR3 runs 16 residues. V lost 6 bases to trimming and J lost 7 bases, with 22 bases between them. The CDR3 is CASRGGLAGSGNEQFF. The CDR3 nucleotides read TGTGCCAGCAGAGGAGGATTAGCAGGTAGCGGTAATGAGCAGTTCTTC.

The V call is TRBV6-5, the J call TRBJ1-5; D possibly corresponds to TRBD1 (5 bases). Per the germline V gene, CDR1 is MNHEY and CDR2 is SVGAGI. Trimming took off 5 bases at V and 4 bases at J, with 9 bases between the two ends. CDR3 length: 13 residues. The DNA of the CDR3 is TGTGCCAGCAGTAGGACAACAAATCAGCCCCAGCATTTT. This gives the protein CASSRTTNQPQHF.

In nucleotides, the CDR3 is TGCAGTGCTAGTTGGGCGGAGAACACCGGGGAGCTGTTTTTT. Its protein product is CSASWAENTGELFF. The chain couples TRBV20-1 to TRBJ2-2, with unresolved D. With 3 bases removed from V and 1 base from J, the gap between germline ends came to 9 bases. CDR1 is DFQATT and CDR2 is SNEGSKA in the germline V gene (reference sequence). The CDR3 covers 14 residues.

The V gene is TRBV11-2, the J gene TRBJ2-1; D is unresolved. Trimming took off 7 bases at V and 0 bases at J, with 10 bases between the two ends. The CDR3 has 14 residues. The V gene's germline CDR1 is SGHAT and CDR2 FQNNGV. CDR3 sequence (DNA): TGTGCCAGCAAACAGTTGAGCTCCTACAATGAGCAGTTCTTC. Its translation: CASKQLSSYNEQFF.

About this clone itself: The identical CDR3 is also encoded by other nucleotide sequences in the sample. J is TRBJ2-5 and V is TRBV19; 12 bases are shared with TRBD2. Germline V gene sequence: CDR1 LNHDA, CDR2 SQIVND (reference sequence). J gave up 4 bases and V 4 bases, and 4 bases lay outside the gene matches. CDR3 size: 15 residues. The CDR3 region has the DNA TGTGCCAGTAGTAAGCTAGCGGGAGGGCCAGAGACCCAGTACTTC. Its translation: CASSKLAGGPETQYF.

The rearrangement links TRBV5-6 to TRBJ2-2; D is uncertain. The CDR3 runs 13 residues. CDR1 is SGHDT, CDR2 YYEEEE, per germline. Deletions cut 4 bases from V and 5 bases from J, with 9 bases between. CDR3 nucleotide sequence: TGTGCCAGCAGCCCAGGCAGGACCGGGGAGCTGTTTTTT. It yields the protein CASSPGRTGELFF.

This rearrangement joins TRBV28 to TRBJ2-1, with a possible D match to TRBD1 (7 bases). CDR1 is MDHEN, CDR2 SYDVKM, per germline. The CDR3 loop spans 15 amino acids. V shed 4 bases and J shed 8 bases, with 18 bases lying between them. Written as DNA, the CDR3 is TGTGCCAGCAGTTCCACAGGGGCGCGGGGTCATGAGCAGTTCTTC. Protein product: CASSSTGARGHEQFF.

J is TRBJ1-6 and V is TRBV19, with a tentative D call TRBD1 (5 bases). Trimming removed 3 bases at V and 9 bases at J, with 12 bases between. Germline lookup yields CDR1 LNHDA and CDR2 SQIVND (reference sequence). This CDR3 spans 14 amino acids. The CDR3 loop reads CASSIGREGSPLHF. The CDR3 DNA sequence: TGTGCCAGTAGTATCGGCAGGGAAGGTTCACCCCTCCACTTT.

The gene calls are TRBV13 and TRBJ1-1; no reliable D call. Trimming shortened V by 6 bases and J by 4 bases, and 15 bases separated the two germline ends. The CDR3 has 14 amino acids. Germline CDR1 and CDR2: PRHDT and FYEKMQ (reference sequence). For the CDR3, the DNA is TGTGCCAGCAGGACACCAAGGGTTTCCACTGAAGCTTTCTTT. Amino acids: CASRTPRVSTEAFF.

The gene calls are TRBV9 and TRBJ2-3; D is unresolved. Trimming left V 4 bases short and J 1 base short, with 4 bases between. CDR3 length: 12 residues. The germline CDR1 and CDR2 sequences are SGDLS and YYNGEE. CDR3 residues: CASSSRTDTQYF. The CDR3 region has the DNA TGTGCCAGCAGCTCCCGCACAGATACGCAGTATTTT.